Presented here are 27 T cell receptor beta chains from one specimen sequenced in a study of T and B cells in COVID-19 patients. Blood genomic DNA input for TRB amplification was 250-500 ng. TRB rearrangements were amplified by multiplex PCR with BIOMED2 TRB-A/B primers. TCRdb re-called the multiplex PCR reads through MiXCR, storing one row per CDR3 protein. The table has roughly 5,200 distinct CDR3 sequences, 27% seen once; the top ten hold roughly 5.3%. The source material was blood. Every receptor here comes from a human donor with active COVID-19.

The rearrangement uses TRBV19 and TRBJ2-5; D might be TRBD2 (5 bases). This CDR3 region has 15 residues. V was clipped by 6 bases and J by 5 bases, with 19 bases between them. The germline V gene has CDR1 LNHDA and CDR2 SQIVND (reference sequence). CDR3 in amino acids: CASSLEASRRETQYF. The CDR3 DNA reads as TGTGCCAGTAGCCTGGAGGCCTCACGAAGGGAGACCCAGTACTTC.

The chain is built from TRBV10-1 and TRBJ1-4; unclear D gene. This CDR3 has 13 amino acids. In germline, CDR1 is WNHNN, CDR2 SYGVQD (reference sequence). V shed 6 bases and J shed 7 bases, with 12 bases lying between them. The CDR3 protein is CASSPRLGEKLFF. CDR3 in DNA: TGCGCCAGCAGCCCCCGGCTGGGTGAAAAACTGTTTTTT.

This clonotype has a handful of counts. V is TRBV15 and J is TRBJ2-5; 9 nucleotides align to TRBD2. The V gene end was trimmed by 3 bases and the J gene end by 7 bases; junction bases not matched to a gene: 15. Germline V gene data show CDR1 as LNHNV and CDR2 as YYDKDF (reference sequence). There are 17 residues in the CDR3. DNA of the CDR3: TGTGCCACCAGCAGCGGTGCGGGTAAGCGGGAGGCTTCGACCCAGTACTTC. Encoded protein: CATSSGAGKREASTQYF.

This clonotype was picked up a small number of times. CDR3 DNA: TGTGCCAGCAGCTTATTACAGGTCACGCAGTATTTT. It encodes CASSLLQVTQYF. The chain carries TRBV7-2 and TRBJ2-3; perhaps TRBD1 as D (5 bases). Looked up from germline, CDR1 is SGHTA and CDR2 is FQGNSA. This CDR3 spans 12 amino acids. V was pared by 2 bases and J by 9 bases, with 9 bases between.

By frequency in the sample, this clonotype is medium-sized. The gene calls are TRBV5-1 and TRBJ2-1; possibly TRBD2 for D (6 bases). CDR1 and CDR2 from the germline V gene are SGHRS and YFSETQ. The CDR3 is 15 amino acids. Trimming shortened V by 1 base and J by 7 bases, and 15 bases separated the two germline ends. The CDR3 DNA sequence: TGCGCCAGCAGCTTGACGGGAGCCATAGGGAATGAGCAGTTCTTC. Translated: CASSLTGAIGNEQFF. The full variable domain, its missing parts supplied by reference TRBV5-1 and TRBJ2-1, is KAGVTQTPRYLIKTRGQQVTLSCSPISGHRSVSWYQQTPGQGLQFLFEYFSETQRNKGNFPGRFSGRQFSNSRSEMNVSTLELGDSALYLCASSLTGAIGNEQFFGPGTRLTVL.

The V call is TRBV6-5, the J call TRBJ2-2; 8 bases fit TRBD1. The CDR3 totals 17 residues. V was clipped by 6 bases and J by 5 bases; unmatched bases: 14. CDR1 is MNHEY and CDR2 is SVGAGI in the germline V gene. CDR3 region: CASRERQGRWGTGELFF. In DNA, the CDR3 is TGTGCCAGCAGGGAACGACAGGGGCGATGGGGGACCGGGGAGCTGTTTTTT.

This clonotype was seen a few times. This chain links TRBV20-1 with TRBJ2-3, with 7 bases identical to TRBD2. From germline, CDR1 is DFQATT and CDR2 SNEGSKA (reference sequence). CDR3 length equals 18 residues. Trimming cost V 1 base and J 4 bases; bases outside gene matches: 17. In DNA, the CDR3 is TGCAGTGCTAGAGCCCTTCGGGGGGTAGCTGGTCTGGCAGATACGCAGTATTTT. Its translation: CSARALRGVAGLADTQYF.

In its sample, this clonotype is medium-sized. The genes are TRBV12-3 or TRBV12-4 and TRBJ2-2; D call uncertain. Trimming stripped 3 bases from V and 3 bases from J, with 14 bases between. This CDR3 has 16 residues. The CDR3 protein is CASSFGEARDTGELFF. The CDR3 bases are TGTGCCAGCAGTTTCGGCGAAGCCCGAGACACCGGGGAGCTGTTTTTT.

Within the sample, this clonotype is medium-sized. The V gene is TRBV18, the J gene TRBJ1-1, with 8 bases lining up with TRBD1. Trimming took 3 bases from V and 1 from J; bases not matched to a gene: 4. The CDR3 sequence is 15 residues long. Germline CDR1 reads KGHSH; CDR2 reads LQKENI. The CDR3 DNA is TGTGCCAGCTCACCTCGACAGGGGACGAACACTGAAGCTTTCTTT. Residues: CASSPRQGTNTEAFF.

Sample share makes this clonotype medium-sized. The chain uses TRBV5-4 and TRBJ2-3; D unresolved. Germline CDR1 is SGHNT and CDR2 is YYREEE (reference sequence). The CDR3 sequence is 13 residues long. Trimming stripped 4 bases from V and 5 bases from J, with 11 bases between. The DNA for the CDR3 is TGTGCCAGCAGCCTGGAGTTCAGAGATACGCAGTATTTT. Its translation: CASSLEFRDTQYF.

CDR3 bases: TGTGCCAGCAGTGTCGGGACAGGGTACGATGGCTACACCTTC. Translation gives CASSVGTGYDGYTF. The chain has TRBV6-5 and TRBJ1-2; 9 nucleotides match TRBD1. The length of the CDR3 is 14 residues. Germline-derived CDR1 and CDR2 are MNHEY and SVGAGI. V trimming: 5 bases; J trimming: 6 bases; junction bases outside the gene matches: 7.

Relative to its sample, this clonotype is medium-sized. The chain recombines TRBV29-1 with TRBJ1-1, with D perhaps TRBD1 (5 bases). The CDR3 is 14 residues long. Trimming shortened V by 7 bases and J by 10 bases, and 25 bases separated the two germline ends. Per the germline V gene, CDR1 is SQVTM and CDR2 is ANQGSEA. The CDR3 region has the DNA TGCAGCGCCAGAGAGGGGTTTCGAGGGGCGACAGCTTTCTTT. The encoded protein is CSAREGFRGATAFF.

By sample fraction, this clonotype is medium-sized (0.01 to 0.1%). The V gene is TRBV19, the J gene TRBJ1-1; weak D call: TRBD1 (5 bases). V lost 6 bases, J lost 1 base, and 15 bases lay in between. The CDR3 consists of 15 residues. CDR1 is LNHDA, CDR2 SQIVND, per germline (reference sequence). The CDR3 region has the DNA TGTGCCAGTAGGCGAAACGGCGGGGGGAACACTGAAGCTTTCTTT. It encodes CASRRNGGGNTEAFF.

The chain combines TRBV2 with TRBJ2-1; D is unclear. Between the trimmed V and J ends, which lost 1 base and 4 bases, there was a span of 8 bases. CDR3 size: 14 residues. Germline V CDR1 and CDR2: SNHLY, FYNNEI. The CDR3 sequence: CASSEEGFYNEQFF. In DNA, the CDR3 is TGTGCCAGCAGTGAAGAGGGATTTTACAATGAGCAGTTCTTC.

About this clonotype itself: A much more abundant neighbour one base away suggests this may be a read error. The gene calls are TRBV5-6 and TRBJ2-7, with TRBD1 matching over 8 bases. The J segment lost 2 bases and the V segment lost 3 bases, leaving 7 bases of the junction unmatched. CDR1 is SGHDT and CDR2 is YYEEEE in the germline V gene. The CDR3 loop spans 15 amino acids. The CDR3, as DNA: TGTGCCAGCAGCTGGAGCCTGGACAGGGCCTACGAGCAGTACTTC. It codes for CASSWSLDRAYEQYF.

The chain employs TRBV6-2 or TRBV6-3 and TRBJ2-3, with D possibly matching TRBD2 (7 bases). V was cut by 7 bases and J by 3 bases, with 23 bases left in between. CDR3 length equals 17 residues. Germline loops: CDR1 MNHEY, CDR2 SVGEGT. CDR3 protein: CASTRGGGLGGTDTQYF. The DNA of the CDR3 is TGTGCCAGCACCCGAGGGGGGGGGCTGGGGGGGACAGATACGCAGTATTTT.

This clonotype is labeled large. The chain combines TRBV15 with TRBJ2-2, with D perhaps given as TRBD1 or TRBD2 (6 bases each). The CDR3 is 15 amino acids. The germline V and J ends were trimmed by 3 bases and 1 base, with 9 bases remaining between them. CDR1 LNHNV and CDR2 YYDKDF come from the germline V gene (reference sequence). The CDR3 coding sequence is TGTGCCACCAGCAGGGGGGGACAGAACACCGGGGAGCTGTTTTTT. Encoded protein: CATSRGGQNTGELFF.

The chain is built from TRBV24-1 and TRBJ2-2; 9 nucleotides agree with TRBD1. This CDR3 has 15 amino acids. Germline CDR1 and CDR2: KGHDR and SFDVKD. The V segment lost 7 bases and the J segment 0 bases; nucleotides outside the gene matches: 2. The DNA for the CDR3 is TGTGCCACCAGAAGACAGGGGGCGAACACCGGGGAGCTGTTTTTT. Encoded protein: CATRRQGANTGELFF.

By sample share, this clonotype is large (0.1 to 1%). The chain joins TRBV29-1 to TRBJ2-7; 7 bases align to TRBD1. Per the germline V gene, CDR1 is SQVTM and CDR2 is ANQGSEA. The CDR3 contains 12 residues. V shed 7 bases and J 0 bases; nucleotides not matched to a gene: 3. The CDR3 loop is CSAGQASYEQYF. The CDR3 DNA follows: TGCAGCGCTGGACAGGCCTCCTACGAGCAGTACTTC.

The chain carries TRBV4-2 and TRBJ2-5; 7 bases are a match to TRBD1. Trimming removed 0 bases from V and 3 bases from J; junction bases left unmatched: 19. The CDR3 length is 20 residues. Per the germline V gene, CDR1 is LGHNA and CDR2 is YNFKEQ. The CDR3 DNA sequence: TGTGCCAGCAGCCAAGATCGGGGCAGACAGGGACCCTTGGTTGAAGAGACCCAGTACTTC. Protein: CASSQDRGRQGPLVEETQYF.

The rearrangement joins TRBV30 to TRBJ1-1; D gene uncertain. The CDR3 runs to 12 residues. CDR1 GTSNPN and CDR2 SVGIG come from the germline V gene (reference sequence). V dropped 1 base and J dropped 3 bases, with 6 bases sitting between them. The CDR3: CAWSGPYTEAFF. CDR3 nucleotide sequence: TGTGCCTGGAGTGGGCCGTACACTGAAGCTTTCTTT.

By sample share, this clonotype is medium-sized. The chain employs TRBV6-2 or TRBV6-3 and TRBJ1-1; D is uncertain. The V gene's germline CDR1 is MNHEY and CDR2 SVGEGT. The length of the CDR3 is 14 residues. The V end lost 5 bases, the J end lost 1 base, and 11 bases lay between the germline ends. As DNA, the CDR3 is TGTGCCAGCAGTCCCAACACTCAGAACACTGAAGCTTTCTTT. Its protein product is CASSPNTQNTEAFF.

J is TRBJ1-2 and V is TRBV28; no reliable D call. Trimming took off 5 bases at V and 5 bases at J, with 6 bases between the two ends. The length of the CDR3 is 11 residues. Germline V gene lookup returns CDR1 MDHEN and CDR2 SYDVKM. For the CDR3, the DNA is TGTGCCAGCAGTGATAGGTATGGCTACACCTTC. As protein: CASSDRYGYTF.

The chain carries TRBV30 and TRBJ1-3; 8 bases map to TRBD1. Trimming removed 4 bases from V and 0 bases from J; junction bases left unmatched: 2. Per germline, CDR1 GTSNPN and CDR2 SVGIG (reference sequence). CDR3 length: 14 residues. The CDR3, as DNA: TGTGCCTGGACAGGGGGCATCTCTGGAAACACCATATATTTT. Protein: CAWTGGISGNTIYF.

The sample holds a few counts of this clonotype. The chain carries TRBV6-2 or TRBV6-3 and TRBJ1-1; TRBD1 matches 7 bases. There are 12 residues in the CDR3. Trimming at V came to 6 bases and at J to 7 bases, leaving 5 bases not matched to a gene. Germline loops: CDR1 MNHEY, CDR2 SVGEGT. The CDR3 region is CASSEQGREAFF. DNA for the CDR3: TGTGCCAGCAGCGAACAGGGGCGTGAAGCTTTCTTT.

Comments on this clonotype: The conserved final phenylalanine or tryptophan is absent from the CDR3, which likely points to a read error. The DNA is omitted, as the CDR3 cannot be located on it reliably, and the CDR3 follows TCRdb's listing. The chain carries TRBV12-3 or TRBV12-4 and TRBJ2-7; TRBD2, the table's D call, was not compared with the DNA. 8 amino acids form the CDR3, both terminal residues included. The CDR3 region is CASRGLAG.

In its sample, this clonotype is medium-sized (0.01 to 0.1%). CDR3 DNA: TGTGCCAGCAGTTACGGGAACAGGGGAACTGAAAAACTGTTTTTT. This encodes CASSYGNRGTEKLFF. The J gene is TRBJ1-4, the V gene TRBV6-5, with 7 bases fitting TRBD1. This CDR3 spans 15 amino acids. V dropped 2 bases and J dropped 7; count of bases not matched to a gene: 7. Germline CDR1 reads MNHEY; CDR2 reads SVGAGI.